The T cell receptor beta chain described here comes from a study of blood T cells in healthy people across ages. Study results and caveats: As age increased, TCR beta diversity per million T cells fell in a roughly linear fashion. Both higher diversity and more naive CD4+ cells marked long-lived donors when set against aged donors.

The sample holds a few counts of this clonotype. Its antigen remains unknown. Germline lookup yields CDR1 MNHNY and CDR2 SVGAGI (reference sequence). The CDR3 extends over 17 amino acids. V was cut by 2 bases and J by 2 bases, with 18 bases left in between. A second PCR of 7 to 11 cycles used a sample-barcoded 5' primer and a J-beta primer mix. TCRdb fed the 5' RACE reads into MiXCR, producing one record per CDR3 protein. This table holds hundreds of thousands of distinct CDR3 sequences, roughly 25% found once. These data also featured in a second study, about T cells of mothers and their children. As reported in that work: Nine systemically healthy Caucasian donors: three mothers, six children. The entire RNA extract went into cDNA synthesis at about 1.5 ug per 15 ul.

This receptor was obtained from a boy under 18 in good health. Sample: blood. The chain joins TRBV6-6 to TRBJ2-5; possible D gene TRBD1, 6 bases. The CDR3 bases are TGTGCCAGCAGTTACCTGGGCACAGGGCCTTTGCAAGAGACCCAGTACTTC. Protein product: CASSYLGTGPLQETQYF.